This is a list of T cell receptor beta chains from one sample in a study of early T cells in non-severe SARS-CoV-2 infection. TCRdb reprocessed the 5' RACE reads via MiXCR and lists one record per CDR3 protein. The repertoire holds roughly 97,000 distinct CDR3 sequences, with approximately 10% as singletons. The specimen was whole blood, collected at baseline. The receptors shown here come from an adult who was a healthcare worker with PCR-confirmed SARS-CoV-2 infection or an uninfected control (not recorded which). Each CDR3 is given with its conserved first and last residue. A D gene is named only where the DNA matches it firmly. Size tells how often a clone was seen (once, few, many) or the class of an expanded clone, and some rows leave it out.

v_call	d_call	clone_size	j_call	cdr3_nt	cdr3_aa
TRBV11-3	NA	many	TRBJ2-1	TGTGCCAGCAGTGAAACCGGGACTCCCTTCGTGGGTGAGCAGTTCTTC	CASSETGTPFVGEQFF
TRBV7-9	TRBD2	many	TRBJ2-3	TGTGCCAGCAGCTTAGGGGCGGGAGACACAGATACGCAGTATTTT	CASSLGAGDTDTQYF
TRBV11-2	TRBD1	NA	TRBJ2-3	TGTGCCAGCAGCACGGGACAGGGCATAGATACGCAGTATTTT	CASSTGQGIDTQYF
TRBV29-1	NA	few	TRBJ2-2	TGCAGCGTTGTGGCCGATGGCGGGGAGCTGTTTTTT	CSVVADGGELFF
TRBV12-3/TRBV12-4	NA	NA	TRBJ2-3	TGTGCCAGCAGCAGTAAAAGTAGCACAGATACGCAGTATTTT	CASSSKSSTDTQYF
TRBV12-3/TRBV12-4	TRBD1	few	TRBJ1-2	TGTGCCAGCATCATAGACAGGGGGCGTGTTTATGGCTACACCTTC	CASIIDRGRVYGYTF
TRBV6-6	TRBD1	NA	TRBJ1-2	TGTGCCAGCAGTTACTCTGGACAGGACCGCTACACCTTC	CASSYSGQDRYTF
TRBV4-2	NA	few	TRBJ2-4	TGTGCCAGCAGCCAAGGAGGAGCCAAAAACATTCAGTACTTC	CASSQGGAKNIQYF
TRBV7-9	TRBD2	few	TRBJ2-7	TGTGCCAGCAGCGCGGGACTAGCGGGAAGCTTCAGCCACGAGCAGTACTTC	CASSAGLAGSFSHEQYF
TRBV29-1	NA	NA	TRBJ2-7	TGCAGCGTTGGGGCCCGGATCGACGAGCAGTACTTC	CSVGARIDEQYF
TRBV19	NA	few	TRBJ2-2	TGTGCCAGTAGTATAGTTGGCGGACAGGGGGAGCTGTTTTTT	CASSIVGGQGELFF
TRBV28	TRBD1	many	TRBJ2-1	TGTGCCAGCAGCAGCACAGGGGTGCATGAGCAGTTCTTC	CASSSTGVHEQFF
TRBV20-1	TRBD1	few	TRBJ2-3	TGCAGTGCTAGGAAAGGGACAGCTAGCACAGATACGCAGTATTTT	CSARKGTASTDTQYF
TRBV29-1	TRBD1	NA	TRBJ2-7	TGCAGCGTAGGACAGGGATTCTACGAGCAGTACTTC	CSVGQGFYEQYF
TRBV12-3/TRBV12-4	NA	NA	TRBJ2-1	TGTGCCAGCAGTCAAGCGGAGAGCCTTTCTTTCGATGAGCAGTTCTTC	CASSQAESLSFDEQFF
TRBV11-2	NA	NA	TRBJ2-3	TGTGCCAGCAGCTTAGGTGTAGCTACTGATACGCAGTATTTT	CASSLGVATDTQYF
TRBV11-2	TRBD2	few	TRBJ2-1	TGTGCCAGCAGCTTAGCTATAGGGCTAGCGGGAGGCAATGAGCAGTTCTTC	CASSLAIGLAGGNEQFF
TRBV5-4	NA	NA	TRBJ2-1	TGTGCCAGCAGCTTGGAAGCTCCCGACAATGAGCAGTTCTTC	CASSLEAPDNEQFF
TRBV28	TRBD1	many	TRBJ1-1	TGTGCCAGCAGTGATACAGGGGTGGCTGAAGCTTTCTTT	CASSDTGVAEAFF
TRBV7-9	NA	many	TRBJ2-3	TGTGCCAGCAGCTTGGGGTCCCCCACAGATACGCAGTATTTT	CASSLGSPTDTQYF
TRBV30	NA	NA	TRBJ1-1	TGTGCCTGGAGTGCCTTGCCATCGAACACTGAAGCTTTCTTT	CAWSALPSNTEAFF
TRBV10-3	NA	NA	TRBJ2-5	TGTGCCATCAGTGGCGCTGAGGAGACCCAGTACTTC	CAISGAEETQYF
TRBV5-4	NA	many	TRBJ1-2	TGTGCCAGCAGCCCCGAGACAGCTAACTATGGCTACACCTTC	CASSPETANYGYTF
TRBV10-3	NA	NA	TRBJ2-7	TGTGCCACCAGAGCCGGAGACTACGAGCAGTACTTC	CATRAGDYEQYF
TRBV9	NA	many	TRBJ2-6	TGTGCCAGCAGCGTAGATGTCCCCGGGGCCAACGTCCTGACTTTC	CASSVDVPGANVLTF
TRBV11-1	NA	many	TRBJ1-3	TGTGCCAGCAGCTTAGACGGCCATTCCGGAAACACCATATATTTT	CASSLDGHSGNTIYF
TRBV6-5	NA	many	TRBJ1-2	TGTGCCAGCAGTTACTCGAGAGCCTATACCTATGGCTACACCTTC	CASSYSRAYTYGYTF
TRBV9	NA	NA	TRBJ1-3	TGTGCCAGCAGTACACAGGAACGTAGAAACACCATATATTTT	CASSTQERRNTIYF